This T cell receptor (beta chain) appears in the sequencing data of a study of HIV-infected patients and healthy controls (dated by TCRdb to the mid-2010s). About the study as a whole: CD4 counts were modestly but significantly increased in about 85% of the 16 patients after three months of therapy, but they remained below normal ranges. The CD4:CD8 ratio rose slightly, whereas CD8 counts showed no consistent shift during early therapy. Viral load became undetectable in about 65% of the 16 patients by the second bleed and in all patients after a further year of therapy. Patients exhibited no overall T-cell lymphocytopenia, and total CDR3 counts per chain were not significantly different from those of controls. The study asked whether deep sequencing of the TCR repertoire from small blood samples of HIV patients could detect immune perturbation and reconstitution. Study-wide conclusions, independent of this receptor: Alpha-chain CDR3s from MAIT cells appeared at high frequency in healthy controls but were severely depleted in HIV+ repertoires. Significantly different mean usage between HIV-infected patients and controls was observed for eight alpha and eight beta V genes. HIV-infected repertoires had significantly higher mean Gini indices than controls, possibly reflecting oligoclonality. The apparent post-therapy recovery of the Gini index in HIV-infected patients was not reproduced in size-matched repertoire data. HLA typing of donors was not performed in the study. Only sixteen HIV-infected individuals were processed, which the authors considered a major limit on how widely the findings apply. In the samples, alpha-beta chain pairing was left undetermined. Slight age and sex profile differences between the study cohorts did not explain the observed diversity differences. Unequal numbers of distinct sequences between patients and controls complicated comparisons, and size-matching overweighted rare events from HIV-infected data. More CDR3s were shared between individuals among healthy controls than among HIV+ patients, as measured by Jaccard index and by the count of highly shared sequences. During therapy, a significant decrease in frequency was seen for HIV-associated CDR3s, whereas no significant change was found for CMV-associated CDR3s, although most of them became more frequent. Compared with untreated HIV+ repertoires, healthy control repertoires had roughly threefold more distinct CDR3s and higher Shannon diversity. Sequencing depth was restricted by the use of whole blood, which also prevented the dynamics of distinct T-cell subpopulations from being separated.

V and J are truncated by 7 bases and 6 bases respectively, leaving an intervening sequence of 13 bases. From a lookup of the germline V gene, CDR1 and CDR2 are MDHEN and SYDVKM. Measured from the cysteine to the phenylalanine, the CDR3 is 12 residues long. The DNA shown is the 36-base CDR3, in frame from base 1. This clonotype was observed many times. It lacks a known antigen. No base qualities exist here, and no much larger clone lies one base off it. Since whole blood was used without any cell fractionation, the repertoire reflected all peripheral T cells in unsorted form. For RNA extraction, an approximately 2.7 ml sample of peripheral blood was drawn into Tempus tubes. The study enrolled HIV-infected adults who had not yet received antiretroviral therapy and were about to begin treatment, and it processed the first sixteen eligible patients. Treatment interruptions were among the grounds for excluding patients from enrollment, as were febrile or AIDS-related illness, tumors, hepatitis B or C coinfection, immunomodulatory therapy and recent vaccination. The TURBO-DNase kit was used to remove leftover genomic DNA, and GLOBINclear was used to deplete globin mRNA. The study collected pretreatment blood from HIV-infected patients just before antiretroviral therapy was started.

SuperScript III was used to reverse transcribe 500 ng RNA with primers targeting the alpha and beta constant regions. Separate alpha and beta chain libraries were generated by chain-specific third strand synthesis with multiplexing indices. To avoid primer bias, the protocol used one single primer pair to amplify every rearrangement within a chain, and the protocol also attached molecular barcodes to each cDNA molecule. T4 RNA Ligase 1 joined purified cDNA to a 5' RACE adapter that carried a random hexamer and the SP2 sequencing primer site. Second strand synthesis was primed from the SP2 site with Phusion polymerase, using slow temperature ramps to favor optimal annealing. Joined together, two random hexamer sequences that had both been added before amplification formed the 12-nucleotide barcode of each molecule. A brief initial PCR introduced P5 and P7 adapter elements together with a second index, and a roughly 20-cycle amplification PCR using P5s and P7 primers was subsequently performed. A total of 27 PCR cycles were applied to the libraries, which were quantified on a Qubit, sized on a Bioanalyzer, and diluted to approximately 3.7 nM. Sequencing of the normalized libraries was performed on an Illumina MiSeq with 2 x 250 paired-end kits. Reverse transcription reactions underwent purification over MinElute columns, with elution into around 10 ul Tris-Cl. The adapter ligations were run for 23 hours at 16 degrees C, and AMPure XP beads at a 1:1 ratio were afterwards used to clean them. Per the source publication's procedure: A modified Decombinator processed the demultiplexed FASTQ files and output V, J, insert and barcode information. Sequences sharing a barcode but differing from the dominant sequence were discarded as errors, and barcodes clustered at Levenshtein distance 3 were counted to estimate original cDNA molecules. Downstream analyses used R packages ineq, vegan, igraph and RCytoscape, with IMGT nomenclature and CDR3 definitions. The authors computed V gene usage over distinct sequences and counted each TCR a single time to avoid skew from clonal expansion. Similarity networks connected unique CDR3 amino acid sequences within a donor whenever two sequences differed by a single Levenshtein edit. Published HIV-specific CDR3s (just over 90 alpha, 702 beta) and CMV-specific CDR3s (around 13 alpha, more than 250 beta) were assembled and queried against the repertoires. Random subsampling to size-matched repertoires demonstrated that the decreased diversity in patients did not result from their lower sequence numbers. The raw public reads went through TCRdb reprocessing: fastp at Q25, MiXCR clone calling, in-frame beta chains kept. Each record represents a unique CDR3 protein, reported with the most common genes and DNA among its rows. The authors' filters were not applied to this entry. Counted in this sample were around 11,000 distinct CDR3 sequences; 10% of them appeared once. The ten largest make up approximately 15% of the sample.

This sample comprised blood, obtained before antiretroviral therapy. The chain links TRBV28 with TRBJ2-7; the D gene lacks a confident call. This TCR came from an adult with HIV infection. At the DNA level, the sequence is TGTGCCAGCAACGAATTACGTGGCGAGCAGTACTTC. It specifies CASNELRGEQYF.